This TCR beta chain is drawn from a study of T cell repertoires in cytomegalovirus infection. General study findings and limits: Cumulative frequency (of public TCR beta family members) identified carriers of CMV plus the relevant HLA. HLA-C-restricted CMV-specific TCR beta clonotypes were dominant in the ex vivo response.

TCRdb used MiXCR to reprocess the reads, holding one entry per CDR3 protein. Of under 600,000 distinct CDR3 sequences listed, 15% to 20% are singletons. There are many counts of this clonotype. Its antigen is not identified. V lost 6 bases and J lost 2; bases outside the gene matches: 11. There are 16 residues in the CDR3. Per the germline V gene, CDR1 is SGHTA and CDR2 is FQGTGA. The source material was CD8+ T cells from PBMCs. This sequence was found in a human donor in good health (CMV status not recorded). Some clones in this sample may be carry-over from other donors' samples. The chain joins TRBV7-3 to TRBJ2-3; 7 bases align to TRBD1. CDR3 amino acids: CASSFRETGTTDTQYF. The CDR3 bases are TGTGCCAGCAGTTTTAGAGAGACAGGGACCACAGATACGCAGTATTTT.